The TCR beta chain described here comes from a study of CD8 T cells in ankylosing spondylitis. Study-wide results and caveats: About 8 highly homologous variants made up a TCR beta motif that seemed to typify ankylosing spondylitis blood. Earlier reports found some motif variants in synovial fluid and blood in reactive arthritis. The disease-linked clones had a CD8+ phenotype and low blood frequencies.

A quantitative 5'-RACE method, one with molecular barcodes, was used to make TCR beta libraries. TCRdb reprocessed the 5' RACE reads with MiXCR, giving one entry per CDR3 protein. The data show under 550,000 distinct CDR3 sequences, about 24% seen once. This clonotype was counted a few times. Its antigen is undetermined. Germline CDR1 MNHEY, CDR2 SVGEGT. CDR3 length: 16 residues. Trimming took 0 bases from V and 1 from J, leaving 10 bases between them. Sequences were obtained from blood, either unsorted or a sorted T cell fraction (not recorded which). This rearrangement joins TRBV6-2 or TRBV6-3 to TRBJ1-5; D call uncertain. The source of this sequence is a male donor with ankylosing spondylitis. The CDR3 DNA is TGTGCCAGCAGTTACTCGATGAAGGGCAGCAATCAGCCCCAGCATTTT. Its protein product is CASSYSMKGSNQPQHF.